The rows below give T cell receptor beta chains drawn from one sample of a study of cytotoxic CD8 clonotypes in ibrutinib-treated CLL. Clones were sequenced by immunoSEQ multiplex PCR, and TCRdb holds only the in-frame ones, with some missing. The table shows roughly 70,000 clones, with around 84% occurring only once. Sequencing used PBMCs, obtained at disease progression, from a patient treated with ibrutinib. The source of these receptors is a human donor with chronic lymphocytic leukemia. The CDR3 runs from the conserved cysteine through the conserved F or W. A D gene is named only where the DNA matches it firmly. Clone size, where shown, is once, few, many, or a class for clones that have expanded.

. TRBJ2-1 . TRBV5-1 CASSLVLGGSNEQFF TGCGCCAGCAGCTTGGTACTGGGGGGAAGCAATGAGCAGTTCTTC
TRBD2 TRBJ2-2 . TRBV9 CASSPVAGANTGELFF TGTGCCAGCAGCCCAGTAGCGGGGGCGAACACCGGGGAGCTGTTTTTT
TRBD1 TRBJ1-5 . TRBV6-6 CASSWTGGATQPQHF TGTGCCAGCAGTTGGACAGGGGGCGCGACTCAGCCCCAGCATTTT
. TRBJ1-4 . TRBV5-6 CASSFSAANEKLFF TGTGCCAGCAGCTTTTCCGCGGCTAATGAAAAACTGTTTTTT
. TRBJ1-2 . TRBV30 CAWSVPGSNYGYTF TGTGCCTGGAGTGTACCAGGATCTAACTATGGCTACACCTTC
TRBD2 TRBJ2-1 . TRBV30 CAWSVLAKGSYNEQFF TGTGCCTGGAGTGTACTAGCGAAGGGTTCCTACAATGAGCAGTTCTTC
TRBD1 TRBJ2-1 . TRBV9 CASSVGQGAYEQFF TGTGCCAGCAGCGTAGGGCAGGGGGCCTATGAGCAGTTCTTC
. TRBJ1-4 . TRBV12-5 CASGLLDGADNEKLFF TGTGCTAGTGGTTTACTAGACGGAGCCGATAATGAAAAACTGTTTTTT
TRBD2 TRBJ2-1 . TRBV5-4 CASSGGTSGGSSYNEQFF TGTGCCAGCAGTGGGGGGACTAGCGGGGGAAGCTCCTACAATGAGCAGTTCTTC
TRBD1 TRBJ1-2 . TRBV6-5 CASSYDRAPYGYTF TGTGCCAGCAGTTACGACAGGGCCCCCTATGGCTACACCTTC
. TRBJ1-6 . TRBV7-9 CASSLGHYNSPLHF TGTGCCAGCAGCTTGGGACACTATAATTCACCCCTCCACTTT
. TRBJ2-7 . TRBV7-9 CASSLVASGGQYF TGTGCCAGCAGCTTAGTAGCCTCAGGCGGGCAGTACTTC
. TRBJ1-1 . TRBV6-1 CASSEAGGSLHVPDTEAFF TGTGCCAGCAGTGAAGCTGGTGGCAGCCTTCATGTGCCGGACACTGAAGCTTTCTTT
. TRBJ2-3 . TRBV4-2 CASSLGQSTDTQYF TGTGCCAGCAGCTTGGGACAAAGCACAGATACGCAGTATTTT
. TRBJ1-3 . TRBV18 CASSTTSSSGNTIYF TGTGCCAGCTCGACCACATCCAGCTCTGGAAACACCATATATTTT
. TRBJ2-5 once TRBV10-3 CAISGQQETQYF TGTGCCATCAGTGGACAGCAAGAGACCCAGTACTTC